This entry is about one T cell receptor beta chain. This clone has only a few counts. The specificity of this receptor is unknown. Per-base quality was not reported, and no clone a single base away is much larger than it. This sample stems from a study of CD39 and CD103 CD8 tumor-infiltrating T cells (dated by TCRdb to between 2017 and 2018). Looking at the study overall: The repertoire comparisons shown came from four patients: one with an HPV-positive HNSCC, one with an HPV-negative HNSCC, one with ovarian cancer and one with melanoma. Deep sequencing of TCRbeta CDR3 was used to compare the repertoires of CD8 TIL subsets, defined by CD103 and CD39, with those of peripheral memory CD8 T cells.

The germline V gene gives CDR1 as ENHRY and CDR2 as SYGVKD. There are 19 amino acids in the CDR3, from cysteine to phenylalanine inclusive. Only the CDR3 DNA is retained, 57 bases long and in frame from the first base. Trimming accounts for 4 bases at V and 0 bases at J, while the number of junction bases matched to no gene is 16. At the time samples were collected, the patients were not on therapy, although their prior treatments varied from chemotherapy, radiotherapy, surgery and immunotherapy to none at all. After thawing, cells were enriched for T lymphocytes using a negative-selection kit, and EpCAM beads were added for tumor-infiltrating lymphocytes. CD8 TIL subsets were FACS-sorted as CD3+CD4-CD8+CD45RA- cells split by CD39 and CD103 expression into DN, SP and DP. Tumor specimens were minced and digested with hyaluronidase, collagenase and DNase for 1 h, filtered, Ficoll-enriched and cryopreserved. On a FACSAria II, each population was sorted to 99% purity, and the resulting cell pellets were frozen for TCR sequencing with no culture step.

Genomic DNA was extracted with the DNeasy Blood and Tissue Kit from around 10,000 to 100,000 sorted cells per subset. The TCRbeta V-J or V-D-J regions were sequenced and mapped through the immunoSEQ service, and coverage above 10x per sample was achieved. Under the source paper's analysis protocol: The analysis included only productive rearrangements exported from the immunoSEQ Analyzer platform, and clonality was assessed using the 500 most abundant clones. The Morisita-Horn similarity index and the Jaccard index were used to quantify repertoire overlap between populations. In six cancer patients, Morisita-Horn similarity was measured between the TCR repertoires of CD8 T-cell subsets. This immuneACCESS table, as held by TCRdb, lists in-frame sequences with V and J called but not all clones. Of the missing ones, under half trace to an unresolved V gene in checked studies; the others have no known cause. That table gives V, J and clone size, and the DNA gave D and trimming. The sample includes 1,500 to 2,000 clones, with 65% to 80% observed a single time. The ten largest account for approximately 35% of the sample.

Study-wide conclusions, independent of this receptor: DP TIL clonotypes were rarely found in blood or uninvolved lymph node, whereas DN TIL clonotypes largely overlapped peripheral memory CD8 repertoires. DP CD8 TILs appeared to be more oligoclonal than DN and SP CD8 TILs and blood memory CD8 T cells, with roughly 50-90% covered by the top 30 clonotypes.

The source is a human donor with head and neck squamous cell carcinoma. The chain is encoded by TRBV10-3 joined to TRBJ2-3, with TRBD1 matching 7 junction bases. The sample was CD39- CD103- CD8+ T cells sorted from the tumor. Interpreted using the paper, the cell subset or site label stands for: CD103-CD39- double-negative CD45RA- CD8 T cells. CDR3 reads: CAISGTRTGVEGSTDTQYF. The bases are TGTGCCATCAGTGGGACTCGAACAGGGGTCGAAGGGAGCACAGATACGCAGTATTTT.